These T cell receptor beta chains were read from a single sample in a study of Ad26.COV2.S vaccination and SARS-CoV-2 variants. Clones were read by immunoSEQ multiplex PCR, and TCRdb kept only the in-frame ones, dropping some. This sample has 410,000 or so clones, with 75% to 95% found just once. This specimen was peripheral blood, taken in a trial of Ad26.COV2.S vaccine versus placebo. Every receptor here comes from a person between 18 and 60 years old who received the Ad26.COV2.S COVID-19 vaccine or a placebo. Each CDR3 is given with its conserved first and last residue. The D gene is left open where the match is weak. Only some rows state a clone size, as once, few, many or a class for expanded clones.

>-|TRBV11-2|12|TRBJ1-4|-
CASSLDLGKLFF
TGTGCCAGCAGCTTAGATTTAGGGAAACTGTTTTTT
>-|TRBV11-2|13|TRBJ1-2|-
CASSLERNYGYTF
TGTGCCAGCAGCCTAGAGAGAAACTATGGCTACACCTTC
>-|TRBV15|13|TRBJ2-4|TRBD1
CATSRGQGTFMYF
TGTGCCACCAGCCGGGGACAGGGGACTTTTATGTACTTC
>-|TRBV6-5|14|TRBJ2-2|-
CASAPPKNTGELFF
TGTGCTTCCGCGCCTCCAAAGAACACCGGGGAGCTGTTTTTT
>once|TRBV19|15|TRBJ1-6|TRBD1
CASSDSGTGNSPLHF
TGTGCCAGTAGTGACTCCGGGACAGGGAATTCACCCCTCCACTTT
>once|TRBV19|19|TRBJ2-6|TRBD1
CASSIRRPMDRAGANVLTF
TGTGCCAGTAGTATAAGGCGACCGATGGACAGGGCTGGGGCCAACGTCCTGACTTTC
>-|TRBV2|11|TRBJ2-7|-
CASIRAYEQYF
TGTGCCAGCATCAGAGCCTACGAGCAGTACTTC
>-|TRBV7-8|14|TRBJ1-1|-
CASSLGHGNTEAFF
TGTGCCAGCAGCTTAGGACACGGTAACACTGAAGCTTTCTTT
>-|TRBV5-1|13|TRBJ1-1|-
CASSAGRPREAFF
TGCGCCAGCAGCGCAGGCCGCCCACGAGAAGCTTTCTTT
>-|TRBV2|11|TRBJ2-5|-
CASSEMETQYF
TGTGCCAGCAGTGAAATGGAGACCCAGTACTTC
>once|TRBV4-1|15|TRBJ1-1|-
CASSLSLEGGSEAFF
TGCGCCAGCAGCCTGAGCCTAGAAGGGGGGTCTGAAGCTTTCTTT
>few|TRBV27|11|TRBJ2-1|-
CASRLAAEQFF
TGTGCCAGCAGGTTAGCCGCCGAGCAGTTCTTC
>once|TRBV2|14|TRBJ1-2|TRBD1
CASSETGVNYGYTF
TGTGCCAGCAGTGAAACAGGGGTTAACTATGGCTACACCTTC
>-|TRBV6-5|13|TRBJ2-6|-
CASSLNGANVLTF
TGTGCCAGCAGTTTGAATGGGGCCAACGTCCTGACTTTC
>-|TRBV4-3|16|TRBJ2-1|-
CASSQAGGSSYNEQFF
TGCGCCAGCAGCCAGGCTGGCGGTAGCTCCTACAATGAGCAGTTCTTC
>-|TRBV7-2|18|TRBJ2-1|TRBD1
CASSSGTGVLSSYNEQFF
TGTGCCAGCAGCTCCGGGACAGGGGTTCTTAGCTCCTACAATGAGCAGTTCTTC
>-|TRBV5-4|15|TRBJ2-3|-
CASSLPGVRTDTQYF
TGTGCCAGCAGCTTGCCAGGCGTCCGCACAGATACGCAGTATTTT
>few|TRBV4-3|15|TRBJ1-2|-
CASSQDTGWGDGYTF
TGCGCCAGCAGCCAAGATACCGGGTGGGGCGATGGCTACACCTTC
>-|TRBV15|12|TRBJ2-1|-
CATSKIYNEQFF
TGTGCCACCAGTAAAATCTACAATGAGCAGTTCTTC
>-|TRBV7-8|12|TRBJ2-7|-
CASSPDSHEQYF
TGTGCCAGCAGCCCGGACAGCCACGAGCAGTACTTC
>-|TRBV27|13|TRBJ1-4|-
CASSGPPWGGLFF
TGTGCCAGCAGTGGACCACCCTGGGGAGGACTGTTTTTT
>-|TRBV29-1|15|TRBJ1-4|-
CSVMLGPRRDEKLFF
TGCAGCGTGATGCTCGGACCCCGAAGGGATGAAAAACTGTTTTTT
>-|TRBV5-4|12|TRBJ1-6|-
CASSSYNSPLHF
TGTGCCAGCAGCTCCTATAATTCACCCCTCCACTTT
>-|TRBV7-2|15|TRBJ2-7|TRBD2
CASSLGVAGAYEQYF
TGTGCCAGCAGCTTAGGAGTAGCGGGAGCGTACGAGCAGTACTTC
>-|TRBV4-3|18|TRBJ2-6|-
CASSEGKRVPSGANVLTF
TGCGCCAGCAGCGAAGGGAAGCGGGTACCCTCTGGGGCCAACGTCCTGACTTTC
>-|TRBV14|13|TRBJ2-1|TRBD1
CASRGQGENEQFF
TGTGCCAGCAGAGGACAGGGTGAGAATGAGCAGTTCTTC
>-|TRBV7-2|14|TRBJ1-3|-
CASSFGGSGNTIYF
TGTGCCAGCAGCTTTGGGGGAAGTGGAAACACCATATATTTT
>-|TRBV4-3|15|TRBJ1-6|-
CASSQDESDGSPLHF
TGCGCCAGCAGCCAAGACGAGAGCGATGGTTCACCCCTCCACTTT
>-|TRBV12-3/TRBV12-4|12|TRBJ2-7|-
CASSPYRDEQYF
TGTGCCAGCAGTCCATACAGGGACGAGCAGTACTTC
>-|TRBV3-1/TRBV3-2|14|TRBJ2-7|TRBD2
CASSSGLGHYEQYF
TGTGCCAGCAGCTCGGGACTAGGACACTACGAGCAGTACTTC
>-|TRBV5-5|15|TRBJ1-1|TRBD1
CASSWGDSLNTEAFF
TGTGCCAGCAGCTGGGGGGACAGCCTGAACACTGAAGCTTTCTTT
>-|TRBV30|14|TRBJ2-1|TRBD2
CAWSKGLAGAFPFF
TGTGCCTGGAGCAAAGGACTAGCGGGAGCATTCCCGTTCTTC
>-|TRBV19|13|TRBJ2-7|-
CASSPGLTYEQYF
TGTGCCAGTAGTCCGGGACTTACCTACGAGCAGTACTTC